This TCR beta chain was identified during a study of T-cell reconstitution after alpha-beta-depleted transplantation in children. This clonotype has at least ten counts. The target antigen is unknown. Trimming cost V 1 base and J 3 bases, with 20 bases left between them. This CDR3 contains 18 residues. Germline V gene sequence: CDR1 SGHRS, CDR2 YFSETQ. Unique molecular identifiers featured in how the TCRbeta library was prepared. MiXCR, run by TCRdb on the PCR reads, gives a single entry per CDR3 protein. This table holds 500,000 or so distinct CDR3 sequences, roughly 11% found once. Study-wide points: About two months after transplant, alpha-beta T cells reportedly came from several hundred expanded graft clones. Newly made T cells mostly supplied T-cell counts and diversity one year after transplant. Certain patients had high TCRbeta diversity at day 60, and it came from recipient T cells and thymic progenitors that survived.

This rearrangement joins TRBV5-1 to TRBJ2-1; no firm D call. This TCR was recovered from a female patient aged 2-10 years who had a stem cell transplant for aplastic anemia, so the T cells may come from the graft donor. The material was PBMCs, mostly from graft donor cells, obtained 180 days after TCRalphabeta/CD19-depleted stem cell transplant. CDR3 DNA: TGCGCCAGCAGCTTGCAAGTGGGCGACAAAGTTTACTACAATGAGCAGTTCTTC. Its translation is CASSLQVGDKVYYNEQFF.